The 16 T cell receptor beta chains below were found in one sample sequenced in a study of CD8 T cells in Susac syndrome. cDNA came from approximately 0.5 to 1 ug RNA primed by random hexamers. MiXCR, applied by TCRdb to the immunoSEQ multiplex PCR reads, yields one record per CDR3 protein. Of 75,000 to 100,000 distinct CDR3 sequences in the sample, approximately 94% were seen once. The sequenced material came from CD8+ T cells from PBMCs. All receptors come from a human donor in good health.

The V gene is TRBV11-3, the J gene TRBJ2-2; TRBD1 agrees at 8 bases. The CDR3 is made up of 13 amino acids. Germline V lookup: CDR1 SGHNT, CDR2 YENEEA. With 6 bases clipped from V and 7 bases from J, the junction kept 4 bases outside the gene matches. CDR3 residues: CASRDRESGELFF. CDR3 sequence (DNA): TGTGCCAGCAGGGACAGGGAAAGCGGGGAGCTGTTTTTT.

V gene TRBV24-1 combines with J gene TRBJ2-2; TRBD1 aligns across 10 bases. After removal of 0 bases from V and 4 bases from J, the junction contained 1 base not matched to a gene. The germline V gene encodes CDR1 KGHDR and CDR2 SFDVKD. This CDR3 region has 16 residues. The CDR3 reads CATSDLRQGATGELFF. In DNA, the CDR3 is TGTGCCACCAGTGATTTGCGACAGGGGGCCACCGGGGAGCTGTTTTTT.

This clonotype was picked up a small number of times. The chain has TRBV19 and TRBJ2-1, with a possible D match to TRBD1 (6 bases). Looked up from germline, CDR1 is LNHDA and CDR2 is SQIVND (reference sequence). V lost 5 bases and J 3 bases, leaving 11 bases between the germline ends. CDR3 length: 14 residues. CDR3 loop: CASSHGGDYNEQFF. The CDR3 nucleotides read TGTGCCAGTAGTCATGGGGGCGACTACAATGAGCAGTTCTTC. Variable domain in full (rest from reference TRBV19 and TRBJ2-1): DGGITQSPKYLFRKEGQNVTLSCEQNLNHDAMYWYRQDPGQGLRLIYYSQIVNDFQKGDIAEGYSVSREKKESFPLTVTSAQKNPTAFYLCASSHGGDYNEQFFGPGTRLTVL.

The chain recombines TRBV20-1 with TRBJ2-1; 14 bases fit TRBD2. This CDR3 region has 15 residues. The germline gives CDR1 DFQATT, CDR2 SNEGSKA (reference sequence). V shed 8 bases, J shed 10 bases, and the junction held 13 bases outside the gene matches. The CDR3 loop is CSLPRLAGGGYEQFF. In DNA form, the CDR3 reads TGCAGTTTACCGCGACTAGCGGGAGGGGGTTACGAGCAGTTCTTC.

CDR3 residues: CASRTGQTYNEQFF. The CDR3, as DNA: TGTGCCAGCAGGACGGGACAGACCTACAATGAGCAGTTCTTC. The rearrangement joins TRBV27 to TRBJ2-1; 7 bases align to TRBD1. CDR3 size: 14 residues. CDR1 is MNHEY, CDR2 SMNVEV, per germline (reference sequence). J was trimmed by 2 bases and V by 6 bases; bases with no gene match: 4.

The chain joins TRBV7-9 to TRBJ1-5; a possible D gene is TRBD1 (5 bases). Germline-derived CDR1 and CDR2 are SEHNR and FQNEAQ (reference sequence). CDR3 size: 12 residues. V was shortened by 1 base and J by 11 bases, with 9 bases between the two germline ends. The CDR3 sequence: CASSLGAGTQHF. CDR3 in DNA: TGTGCCAGCAGCTTAGGGGCAGGGACCCAGCATTTT.

This chain links TRBV24-1 with TRBJ1-5; no clear D. CDR3 length equals 14 residues. CDR1 is KGHDR, CDR2 SFDVKD, per germline. V lost 0 bases to trimming and J lost 3 bases, with 5 bases between them. CDR3 residues: CATSDLVVNQPQHF. The CDR3 coding sequence is TGTGCCACCAGTGATTTGGTCGTCAATCAGCCCCAGCATTTT.

V is TRBV19 and J is TRBJ2-4, with 10 bases aligning to TRBD1. The germline CDR1 and CDR2 sequences are LNHDA and SQIVND (reference sequence). The CDR3 totals 15 residues. Losses at the gene ends were 3 bases for V and 6 bases for J; bases not matched to a gene: 5. In DNA form, the CDR3 reads TGTGCCAGTAGTATCGACAGGGGGCGCGGAAACATTCAGTACTTC. Translation gives CASSIDRGRGNIQYF.

The chain combines TRBV20-1 with TRBJ2-3, with unresolved D. V was shortened by 5 bases and J by 3 bases, with 9 bases between the two germline ends. This CDR3 spans 12 amino acids. Per germline, CDR1 DFQATT and CDR2 SNEGSKA (reference sequence). The DNA for the CDR3 is TGCAGTGCTCAGTCCGGGACAGATACGCAGTATTTT. Protein sequence: CSAQSGTDTQYF.

The chain recombines TRBV20-1 with TRBJ2-3; D perhaps matches TRBD2 (5 bases). This CDR3 contains 14 residues. Germline assignment: CDR1 DFQATT and CDR2 SNEGSKA (reference sequence). V lost 4 bases, J lost 1 base, and 12 bases lay in between. CDR3 protein: CSAKTRVGTDTQYF. For the CDR3, the DNA is TGCAGTGCTAAAACGCGGGTCGGCACAGATACGCAGTATTTT.

The rearrangement uses TRBV29-1 and TRBJ2-3; a weak D match, TRBD2 (6 bases). V lost 6 bases to trimming and J lost 1 base, with 17 bases between them. This CDR3 comprises 15 residues. CDR1 is SQVTM and CDR2 is ANQGSEA in the germline V gene. CDR3 DNA: TGCAGCGTCCCCAGCGGGCTAGCGCGCACAGATACGCAGTATTTT. The encoded protein is CSVPSGLARTDTQYF.

The rearrangement links TRBV5-1 to TRBJ1-1, with 10 bases fitting TRBD1. This CDR3 spans 14 amino acids. Germline assignment: CDR1 SGHRS and CDR2 YFSETQ. V lost 4 bases, J lost 4 bases, and 4 bases stayed unmatched. CDR3 DNA: TGCGCCAGCAGCAGAGGGACAGGGGCCACTGAAGCTTTCTTT. Translating gives CASSRGTGATEAFF.

In this sample, this clonotype turned up once. The J gene is TRBJ2-5, the V gene TRBV7-9; no definite D call. The V gene lost 2 bases and the J gene lost 3 bases, with 4 bases spanning the gap. The germline V gene has CDR1 SEHNR and CDR2 FQNEAQ (reference sequence). This CDR3 is built from 12 residues. DNA for the CDR3: TGTGCCAGCAGCTTAACCAAAGAGACCCAGTACTTC. It specifies CASSLTKETQYF. Using reference TRBV7-9 and TRBJ2-5 for the parts outside the CDR3, the full variable domain is DTGVSQNPRHKITKRGQNVTFRCDPISEHNRLYWYRQTLGQGPEFLTYFQNEAQLEKSRLLSDRFSAERPKGSFSTLEIQRTEQGDSAMYLCASSLTKETQYFGPGTRLLVL.

This clonotype was seen just once. V gene TRBV12-3 or TRBV12-4 combines with J gene TRBJ2-7; the match to TRBD2 covers 7 bases. V lost 1 base to trimming and J lost 3 bases; unmatched junction nucleotides: 15. The CDR3 runs to 18 residues. The CDR3 sequence is CASSLGPSTSAILYEQYF. CDR3 DNA sequence: TGTGCCAGCAGTTTAGGTCCCTCCACTAGCGCAATACTCTACGAGCAGTACTTC.

With regard to this clonotype: The germline gene is not matched at one end of the junction; a read error may be the cause. This chain uses TRBV5-1 with TRBJ2-1, with a possible D match to TRBD1 (5 bases). The CDR3 runs to 16 residues. Per germline, CDR1 SGHRS and CDR2 YFSETQ. CDR3 nucleotide sequence: TGCGCCAGCAGCTTGCTAACAGGACCCTCCTGCAATGAGCAGTTCTTC. It translates to CASSLLTGPSCNEQFF. Full variable domain (outside the CDR3, taken from reference TRBV5-1 and TRBJ2-1): KAGVTQTPRYLIKTRGQQVTLSCSPISGHRSVSWYQQTPGQGLQFLFEYFSETQRNKGNFPGRFSGRQFSNSRSEMNVSTLELGDSALYLCASSLLTGPSCNEQFFGPGTRLTVL.

This sequence joins TRBV20-1 and TRBJ2-7; D not resolved. This CDR3 is 13 amino acids long. V shed 1 base and J shed 0 bases, with 7 bases lying between them. Germline lookup yields CDR1 DFQATT and CDR2 SNEGSKA (reference sequence). CDR3 sequence (DNA): TGCAGTGCTAGAGGGCAGCACTCCTACGAGCAGTACTTC. This gives the protein CSARGQHSYEQYF.